The 12 T cell receptor beta chains presented below share a single source sample, sequenced in a study of Ad26.COV2.S vaccination and SARS-CoV-2 variants. Sequencing was performed with immunoSEQ multiplex PCR; in TCRdb, only in-frame clones are kept and a portion is missing. The sample records fewer than 500,000 clones, 85% to 90% being singletons. The treatment here: over 15 received Ad26.COV2.S at low or high dose, single or two shots; five or six received placebo; per-sample allocation not given. On day 63 after the first injection, vaccine and placebo recipients gave samples. Sequenced material: peripheral blood, taken in a trial of Ad26.COV2.S vaccine versus placebo. The receptors were sampled from a person aged 18-60 years who received the Ad26.COV2.S COVID-19 vaccine or a placebo.

CDR3 nucleotides: TGTGCCAGCAGCCAACCCGGGACAGGGAGAGGTGGCTACACCTTC. Translating gives CASSQPGTGRGGYTF. The gene calls are TRBV4-2 and TRBJ1-2, with TRBD1 matching over 9 bases. The CDR3 consists of 15 residues. V trimming: 2 bases; J trimming: 7 bases; junction bases outside the gene matches: 8. Germline V lookup: CDR1 LGHNA, CDR2 YNFKEQ.

The chain recombines TRBV27 with TRBJ1-2; no clear D. V lost 5 bases to trimming and J lost 3 bases, with 13 bases between them. The CDR3 has 14 residues. Germline V gene sequence: CDR1 MNHEY, CDR2 SMNVEV (reference sequence). The CDR3 sequence: CASSPGAPHYGYTF. As DNA, the CDR3 is TGTGCCAGCAGTCCTGGAGCGCCGCACTATGGCTACACCTTC.

The chain is built from TRBV29-1 and TRBJ1-2; D gene ambiguous. Per the germline V gene, CDR1 is SQVTM and CDR2 is ANQGSEA. V shed 3 bases and J shed 8 bases, with 16 bases lying between them. This CDR3 comprises 13 residues. The CDR3 protein is CSVEKHGVWGYTF. The CDR3 DNA reads as TGCAGCGTTGAGAAACACGGTGTGTGGGGCTACACCTTC. The complete variable domain, with remaining parts taken from reference TRBV29-1 and TRBJ1-2, reads SAVISQKPSRDICQRGTSLTIQCQVDSQVTMMFWYRQQPGQSLTLIATANQGSEATYESGFVIDKFPISRPNLTFSTLTVSNMSPEDSSIYLCSVEKHGVWGYTFGSGTRLTVV.

The CDR3 DNA sequence: TGTGCCAGCAGTTTTGACCGGGACAGGGGACCAGGGACCCAGTACTTC. Residues: CASSFDRDRGPGTQYF. The chain recombines TRBV6-5 with TRBJ2-5, with 10 bases that match TRBD1. The junction had 12 bases not matched to a gene; V was cut back by 4 bases and J by 7 bases. In germline, CDR1 is MNHEY, CDR2 SVGAGI. CDR3 length: 16 residues.

V usage is TRBV27 and J usage is TRBJ2-7, with 10 bases identical to TRBD1. V lost 4 bases and J lost 2; bases outside the gene matches: 8. The V gene's germline CDR1 is MNHEY and CDR2 SMNVEV (reference sequence). The CDR3 is made up of 16 amino acids. The CDR3 loop reads CASSYAPGQGPYEQYF. In DNA form, the CDR3 reads TGTGCCAGCAGTTATGCCCCGGGACAGGGGCCCTACGAGCAGTACTTC.

The J gene is TRBJ2-2, the V gene TRBV11-3; D not certain. This CDR3 has 15 amino acids. Germline V gene sequence: CDR1 SGHNT, CDR2 YENEEA. V lost 2 bases, J lost 1 base, and 8 bases lay in between. CDR3 sequence (DNA): TGTGCCAGCAGCTTATCTTGGGGGAACACCGGGGAGCTGTTTTTT. This sequence encodes CASSLSWGNTGELFF.

This clone was observed a handful of times. This chain connects TRBV6-5 to TRBJ1-1; D is undetermined. V lost 5 bases and J lost 11, with 18 bases in between. The CDR3 has 13 residues. CDR1 and CDR2 from the germline V gene are MNHEY and SVGAGI. CDR3 amino acids: CASSLRSEVKAFF. The CDR3 bases are TGTGCCAGCAGTCTCAGATCTGAGGTGAAGGCTTTCTTT.

The chain combines TRBV6-2 or TRBV6-3 with TRBJ2-3, with D perhaps given as TRBD1 or TRBD2 (5 bases each). Germline CDR1 reads MNHEY; CDR2 reads SVGEGT. This CDR3 spans 16 amino acids. V was shortened by 5 bases and J by 1 base, with 16 bases between the two germline ends. The CDR3 DNA follows: TGTGCCAGCAGTCAACTGAGGGGAAGGGGCACAGATACGCAGTATTTT. It encodes CASSQLRGRGTDTQYF.

This sequence joins TRBV6-4 and TRBJ2-2; TRBD1 might be the D (5 bases). The CDR3 is 15 residues long. Trimming shortened V by 6 bases and J by 6 bases, and 17 bases separated the two germline ends. Germline CDR1 is MRHNA and CDR2 is SNTAGT. In DNA, the CDR3 is TGTGCCAGCAGCCCCCGGGCAGGGTTGGCCGGGGAGCTGTTTTTT. Its protein is CASSPRAGLAGELFF.

This clone was counted a single time. The gene calls are TRBV5-1 and TRBJ1-1; D may be TRBD1 (5 bases). The V and J ends lost 4 bases and 0 bases respectively, with 13 bases between them. Germline V lookup: CDR1 SGHRS, CDR2 YFSETQ. This CDR3 is built from 15 residues. CDR3 sequence (DNA): TGCGCCAGCAGCCCCGGCCGGGGCCTGAACACTGAAGCTTTCTTT. This gives the protein CASSPGRGLNTEAFF.

The chain uses TRBV7-6 and TRBJ1-6; no reliable D call. CDR1 SGHVS and CDR2 FNYEAQ come from the germline V gene. The germline V and J ends were trimmed by 1 base and 7 bases, with 5 bases remaining between them. The CDR3 is 13 residues long. The CDR3 is CASSLGLNSPLHF. The CDR3 bases are TGTGCCAGCAGCTTAGGACTGAATTCACCCCTCCACTTT.

This clone was seen only once. J is TRBJ1-5 and V is TRBV28, with D possibly matching TRBD1 (6 bases). Trimming pared 2 bases from V and 3 bases from J, leaving 11 bases between. This CDR3 spans 15 amino acids. The germline CDR1 and CDR2 sequences are MDHEN and SYDVKM. CDR3 sequence: CASSLRNRANQPQHF. CDR3 sequence (DNA): TGTGCCAGCAGTTTAAGGAACAGGGCCAATCAGCCCCAGCATTTT. Based on the CDR3 plus reference TRBV28 and TRBJ1-5, the full variable domain is DVKVTQSSRYLVKRTGEKVFLECVQDMDHENMFWYRQDPGLGLRLIYFSYDVKMKEKGDIPEGYSVSREKKERFSLILESASTNQTSMYLCASSLRNRANQPQHFGDGTRLSIL.